The sequence of this TCR beta chain was determined in a study of T cells after yellow fever vaccination. Worth noting for this clonotype: Its antigen is currently unknown.

Trimming took off 10 bases at V and 3 bases at J, with 12 bases between the two ends. CDR1 MDHEN and CDR2 SYDVKM come from the germline V gene. CDR3 size: 13 residues. Broader study findings: Although the secondary response was weaker, it peaked faster, at day 5 versus 15.

TCRdb re-analysed the 5' RACE reads in MiXCR, keeping a single row per CDR3 protein. The sample contains tens of thousands of distinct CDR3 sequences, around 7.7% of which appear only once. The chain links TRBV28 to TRBJ2-2; D is unclear. The receptor's source is a man aged 30 to 45 who received the YFV17D yellow fever vaccine. Sequenced material: CD8+ T cells sorted from PBMCs, taken on the day of the yellow fever booster vaccination. The CDR3 DNA is TGTGCCACCCCTGACTCGGACACCGGGGAGCTGTTTTTT. Its protein is CATPDSDTGELFF.